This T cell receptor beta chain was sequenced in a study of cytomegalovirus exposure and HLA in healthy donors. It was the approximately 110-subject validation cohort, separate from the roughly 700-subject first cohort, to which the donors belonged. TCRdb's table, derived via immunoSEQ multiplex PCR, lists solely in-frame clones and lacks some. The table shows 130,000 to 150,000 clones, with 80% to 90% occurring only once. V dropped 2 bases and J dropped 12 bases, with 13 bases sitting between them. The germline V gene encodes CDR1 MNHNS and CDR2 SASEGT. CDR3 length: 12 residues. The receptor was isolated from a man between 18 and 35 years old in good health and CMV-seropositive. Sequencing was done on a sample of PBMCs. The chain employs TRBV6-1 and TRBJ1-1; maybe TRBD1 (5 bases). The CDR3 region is CASSEYSRETFF. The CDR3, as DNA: TGTGCCAGCAGTGAATATAGCAGGGAAACTTTCTTT.